Listed below are T cell receptor beta chains from one sample, sequenced in a study of shared clonotypes between healthy human individuals. Generated by immunoSEQ multiplex PCR, the TCRdb table keeps only in-frame clones and is missing some. The sample includes some 700,000 clones, around 90% of them seen just once. The material sequenced was memory CD8+ T cells from PBMCs. The origin of the receptors is a man between 18 and 29 years old in good health. Some clones in this sample may be carry-over from other donors' samples. Both conserved end residues are part of each CDR3. A D gene is named only where the DNA matches it firmly. Clone size, where shown, is once, few, many, or a class for clones that have expanded.

cdr3_nt: TGTGCCAGCAGCACTCGAGGGGGGCGATACGAGCAGTACTTC
cdr3_aa: CASSTRGGRYEQYF
v_call: TRBV21-1
clone_size: once
d_call: NA
j_call: TRBJ2-7

cdr3_nt: TGTGCCAGTCCTAGCGGGAAATACAATGAGCAGTTCTTC
cdr3_aa: CASPSGKYNEQFF
v_call: TRBV2
clone_size: NA
d_call: TRBD2
j_call: TRBJ2-1

cdr3_nt: TGCGCCAGCAGTCGTCGGACAGATAACTATGGCTACACCTTC
cdr3_aa: CASSRRTDNYGYTF
v_call: TRBV23-1
clone_size: NA
d_call: NA
j_call: TRBJ1-2

cdr3_nt: TGCGCCAGCAGCCAAGAGGTACCCCGGGACTACTCCTACGAGCAGTACTTC
cdr3_aa: CASSQEVPRDYSYEQYF
v_call: TRBV4-3
clone_size: NA
d_call: TRBD2
j_call: TRBJ2-7

cdr3_nt: TGTGCCAGCCCGGGGGTCGACACCGGGGAGCTGTTTTTT
cdr3_aa: CASPGVDTGELFF
v_call: TRBV18
clone_size: once
d_call: NA
j_call: TRBJ2-2

cdr3_nt: TGTGCCACCACTACAGGGGCTAGTGGAAACACCATATATTTT
cdr3_aa: CATTTGASGNTIYF
v_call: TRBV6-6
clone_size: once
d_call: TRBD1
j_call: TRBJ1-3

cdr3_nt: TGTGCCAGCAGCTTCTCGCACCTAAACACTGAAGCTTTCTTT
cdr3_aa: CASSFSHLNTEAFF
v_call: TRBV7-2
clone_size: NA
d_call: NA
j_call: TRBJ1-1

cdr3_nt: TGTGCCAGCAGCCAATTAGACAGGGGGCAAGGGACCGGGGAGCTGTTTTTT
cdr3_aa: CASSQLDRGQGTGELFF
v_call: TRBV4-2
clone_size: NA
d_call: TRBD1
j_call: TRBJ2-2

cdr3_nt: TGTGCCAGCAGCACCGGGACTAGCGGGAGTTATGAGCAGTTCTTC
cdr3_aa: CASSTGTSGSYEQFF
v_call: TRBV7-6
clone_size: once
d_call: TRBD2
j_call: TRBJ2-1

cdr3_nt: TGTGCCAGCAGTTCCGGGACAGAGTCCTACGAGCAGTACTTC
cdr3_aa: CASSSGTESYEQYF
v_call: TRBV27
clone_size: NA
d_call: TRBD1
j_call: TRBJ2-7